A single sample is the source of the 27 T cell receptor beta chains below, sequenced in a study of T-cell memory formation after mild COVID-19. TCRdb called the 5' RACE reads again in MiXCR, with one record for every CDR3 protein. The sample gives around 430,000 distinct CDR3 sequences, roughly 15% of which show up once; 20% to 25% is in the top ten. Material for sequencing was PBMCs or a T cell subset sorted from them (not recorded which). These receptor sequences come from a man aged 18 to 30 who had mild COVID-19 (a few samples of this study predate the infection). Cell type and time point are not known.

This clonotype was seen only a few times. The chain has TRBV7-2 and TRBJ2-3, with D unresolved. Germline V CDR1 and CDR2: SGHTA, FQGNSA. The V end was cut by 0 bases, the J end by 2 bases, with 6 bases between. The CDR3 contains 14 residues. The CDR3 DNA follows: TGTGCCAGCAGCTTAGCGGCCAACACAGATACGCAGTATTTT. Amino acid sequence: CASSLAANTDTQYF.

In DNA form, the CDR3 reads TGTGCCAGTAGTACCCCCCCGGACAGGGTGAACACTGAAGCTTTCTTT. This codes for CASSTPPDRVNTEAFF. The chain employs TRBV19 and TRBJ1-1, with 8 bases aligning to TRBD1. Looked up from germline, CDR1 is LNHDA and CDR2 is SQIVND (reference sequence). V lost 4 bases to trimming and J lost 0 bases; unmatched junction nucleotides: 7. The CDR3 extends over 16 amino acids.

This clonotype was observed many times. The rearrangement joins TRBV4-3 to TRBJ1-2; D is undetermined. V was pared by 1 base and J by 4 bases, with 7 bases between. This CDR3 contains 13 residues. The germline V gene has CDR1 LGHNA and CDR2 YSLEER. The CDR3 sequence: CASSQGVTYGYTF. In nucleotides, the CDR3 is TGCGCCAGCAGCCAAGGGGTTACCTATGGCTACACCTTC.

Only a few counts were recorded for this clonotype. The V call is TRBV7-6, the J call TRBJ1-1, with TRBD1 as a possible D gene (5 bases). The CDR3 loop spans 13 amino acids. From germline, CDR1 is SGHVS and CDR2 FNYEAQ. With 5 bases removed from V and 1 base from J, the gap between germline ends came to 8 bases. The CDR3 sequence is CASSDSPNTEAFF. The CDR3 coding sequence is TGTGCCAGCAGCGACAGTCCGAACACTGAAGCTTTCTTT. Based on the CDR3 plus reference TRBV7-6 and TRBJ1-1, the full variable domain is GAGVSQSPRYKVTKRGQDVALRCDPISGHVSLYWYRQALGQGPEFLTYFNYEAQQDKSGLPNDRFSAERPEGSISTLTIQRTEQRDSAMYRCASSDSPNTEAFFGQGTRLTVV.

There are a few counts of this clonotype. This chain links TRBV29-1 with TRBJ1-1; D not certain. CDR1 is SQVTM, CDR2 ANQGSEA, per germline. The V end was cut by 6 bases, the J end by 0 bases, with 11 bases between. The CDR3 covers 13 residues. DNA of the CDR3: TGCAGCGTCCGACCGCTTATGAACACTGAAGCTTTCTTT. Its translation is CSVRPLMNTEAFF. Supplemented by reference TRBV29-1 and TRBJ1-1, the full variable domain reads SAVISQKPSRDICQRGTSLTIQCQVDSQVTMMFWYRQQPGQSLTLIATANQGSEATYESGFVIDKFPISRPNLTFSTLTVSNMSPEDSSIYLCSVRPLMNTEAFFGQGTRLTVV.

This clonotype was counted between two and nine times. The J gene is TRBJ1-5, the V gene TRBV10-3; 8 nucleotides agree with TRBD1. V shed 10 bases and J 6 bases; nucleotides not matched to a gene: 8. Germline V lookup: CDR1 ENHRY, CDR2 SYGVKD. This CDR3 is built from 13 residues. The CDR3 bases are TGTGCCAATCAGGGGGCGGGGGGTCAGCCCCAGCATTTT. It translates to CANQGAGGQPQHF.

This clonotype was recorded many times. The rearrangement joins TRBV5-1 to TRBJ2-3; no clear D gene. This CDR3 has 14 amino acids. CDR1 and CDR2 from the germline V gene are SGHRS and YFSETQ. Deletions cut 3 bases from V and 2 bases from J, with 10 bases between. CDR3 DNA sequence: TGCGCCAGCAGCTCCCAGACCCTCACAGATACGCAGTATTTT. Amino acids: CASSSQTLTDTQYF.

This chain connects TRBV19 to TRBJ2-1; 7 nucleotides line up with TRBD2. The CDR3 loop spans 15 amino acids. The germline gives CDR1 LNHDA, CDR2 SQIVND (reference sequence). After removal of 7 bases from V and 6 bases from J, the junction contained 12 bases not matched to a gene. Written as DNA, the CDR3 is TGTGCCAGTAAGGGAGGGGCAGGGTCGGTCAATGAGCAGTTCTTC. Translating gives CASKGGAGSVNEQFF.

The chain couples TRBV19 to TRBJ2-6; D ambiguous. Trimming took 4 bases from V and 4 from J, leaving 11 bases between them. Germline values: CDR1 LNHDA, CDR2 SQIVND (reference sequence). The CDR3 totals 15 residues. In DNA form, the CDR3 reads TGTGCCAGTAGTAACCCAGGTGCCGGGGCCAACGTCCTGACTTTC. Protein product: CASSNPGAGANVLTF.

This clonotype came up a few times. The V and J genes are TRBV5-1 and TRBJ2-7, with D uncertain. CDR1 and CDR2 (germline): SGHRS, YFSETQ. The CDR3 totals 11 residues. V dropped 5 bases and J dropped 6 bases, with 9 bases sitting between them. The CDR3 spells CASRGGSEQYF. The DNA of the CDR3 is TGCGCCAGCAGGGGTGGAAGCGAGCAGTACTTC.

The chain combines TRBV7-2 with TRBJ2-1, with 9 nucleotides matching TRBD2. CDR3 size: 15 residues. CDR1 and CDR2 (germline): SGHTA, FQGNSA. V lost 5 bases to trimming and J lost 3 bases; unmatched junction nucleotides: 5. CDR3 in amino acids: CASSHTSGRYNEQFF. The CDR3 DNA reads TGTGCCAGCAGCCACACTAGCGGGCGCTACAATGAGCAGTTCTTC.

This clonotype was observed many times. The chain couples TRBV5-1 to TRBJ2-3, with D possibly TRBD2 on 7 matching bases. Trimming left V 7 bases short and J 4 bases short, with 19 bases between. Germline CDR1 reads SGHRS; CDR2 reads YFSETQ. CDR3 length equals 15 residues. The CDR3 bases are TGCGCCAGCTCATTCCAGGGGAGGGGATCAGATACGCAGTATTTT. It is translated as CASSFQGRGSDTQYF.

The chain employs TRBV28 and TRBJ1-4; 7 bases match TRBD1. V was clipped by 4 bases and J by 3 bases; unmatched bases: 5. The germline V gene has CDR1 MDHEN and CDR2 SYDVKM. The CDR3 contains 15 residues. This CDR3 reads CASSSRGTANEKLFF. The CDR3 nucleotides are TGTGCCAGCAGTTCTAGGGGGACAGCTAATGAAAAACTGTTTTTT.

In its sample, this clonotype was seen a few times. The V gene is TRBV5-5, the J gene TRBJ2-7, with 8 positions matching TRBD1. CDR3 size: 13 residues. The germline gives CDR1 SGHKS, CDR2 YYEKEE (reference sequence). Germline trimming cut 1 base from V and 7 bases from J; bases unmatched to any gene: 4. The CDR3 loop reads CASSLTGGLEQYV. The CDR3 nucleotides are TGTGCCAGCAGCTTGACAGGGGGGCTAGAGCAGTACGTC.

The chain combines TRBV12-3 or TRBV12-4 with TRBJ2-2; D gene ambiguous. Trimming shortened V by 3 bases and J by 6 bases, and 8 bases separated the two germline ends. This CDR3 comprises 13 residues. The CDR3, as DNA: TGTGCCAGCAGTTTCGCCCCCCCCGGGGAGCTGTTTTTT. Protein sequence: CASSFAPPGELFF.

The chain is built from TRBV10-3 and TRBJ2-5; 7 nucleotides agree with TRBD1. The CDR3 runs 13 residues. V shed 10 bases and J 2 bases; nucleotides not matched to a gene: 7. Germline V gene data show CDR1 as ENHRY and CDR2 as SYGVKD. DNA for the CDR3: TGTGCCACCAACAAGGACAGGCAAGAGACCCAGTACTTC. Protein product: CATNKDRQETQYF.

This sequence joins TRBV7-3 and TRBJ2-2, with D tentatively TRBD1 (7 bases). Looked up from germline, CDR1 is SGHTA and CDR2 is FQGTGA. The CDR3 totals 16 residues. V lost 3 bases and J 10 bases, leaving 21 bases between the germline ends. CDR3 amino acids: CASSLLGGQTTEELFF. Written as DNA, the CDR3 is TGTGCCAGCAGCTTGCTCGGGGGACAGACAACGGAGGAGCTGTTTTTT. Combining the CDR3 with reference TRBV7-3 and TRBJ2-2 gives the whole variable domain GAGVSQTPSNKVTEKGKYVELRCDPISGHTALYWYRQSLGQGPEFLIYFQGTGAADDSGLPNDRFFAVRPEGSVSTLKIQRTERGDSAVYLCASSLLGGQTTEELFFGEGSRLTVL.

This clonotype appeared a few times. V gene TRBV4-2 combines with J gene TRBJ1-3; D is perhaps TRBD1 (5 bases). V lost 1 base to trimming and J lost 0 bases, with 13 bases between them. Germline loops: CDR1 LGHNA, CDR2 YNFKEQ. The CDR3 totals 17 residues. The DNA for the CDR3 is TGTGCCAGCAGCCAAGTATCAGGCGGGGGCTCTGGAAACACCATATATTTT. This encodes CASSQVSGGGSGNTIYF.

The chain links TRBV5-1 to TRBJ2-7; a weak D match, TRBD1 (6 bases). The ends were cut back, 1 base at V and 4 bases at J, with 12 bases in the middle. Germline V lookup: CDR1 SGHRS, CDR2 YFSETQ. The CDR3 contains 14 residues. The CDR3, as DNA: TGCGCCAGCAGCTTGTATGGGGGCGGGTACGAGCAGTACGTC. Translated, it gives CASSLYGGGYEQYV.

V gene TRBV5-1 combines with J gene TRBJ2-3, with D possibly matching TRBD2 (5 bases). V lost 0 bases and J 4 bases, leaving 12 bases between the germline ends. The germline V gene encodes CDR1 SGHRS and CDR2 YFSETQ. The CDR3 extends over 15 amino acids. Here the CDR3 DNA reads TGCGCCAGCAGCTTGGCCGGGGTCTCGCCAGATACGCAGTATTTT. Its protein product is CASSLAGVSPDTQYF.

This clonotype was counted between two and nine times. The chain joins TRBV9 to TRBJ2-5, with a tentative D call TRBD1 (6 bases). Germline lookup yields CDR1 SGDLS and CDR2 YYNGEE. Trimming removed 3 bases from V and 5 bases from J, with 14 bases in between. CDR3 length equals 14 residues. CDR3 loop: CASSGLQGHETQYF. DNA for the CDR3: TGTGCCAGCAGCGGGTTACAGGGTCATGAGACCCAGTACTTC. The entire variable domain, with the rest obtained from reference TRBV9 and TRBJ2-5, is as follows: DSGVTQTPKHLITATGQRVTLRCSPRSGDLSVYWYQQSLDQGLQFLIQYYNGEERAKGNILERFSAQQFPDLHSELNLSSLELGDSALYFCASSGLQGHETQYFGPGTRLLVL.

CDR3 protein: CASSQEANLQETQYF. CDR3 nucleotides: TGTGCCAGCAGCCAAGAAGCGAACCTCCAAGAGACCCAGTACTTC. V usage is TRBV4-2 and J usage is TRBJ2-5; no clear D gene. The CDR3 totals 15 residues. Trimming removed 0 bases from V and 1 base from J, with 9 bases in between. Germline CDR1 and CDR2: LGHNA and YNFKEQ.

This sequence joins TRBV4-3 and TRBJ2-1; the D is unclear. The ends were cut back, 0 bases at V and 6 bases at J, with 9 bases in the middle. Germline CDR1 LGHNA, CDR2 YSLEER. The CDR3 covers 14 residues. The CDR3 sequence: CASSQEWQINEQFF. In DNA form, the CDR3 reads TGCGCCAGCAGCCAAGAATGGCAGATCAATGAGCAGTTCTTC.

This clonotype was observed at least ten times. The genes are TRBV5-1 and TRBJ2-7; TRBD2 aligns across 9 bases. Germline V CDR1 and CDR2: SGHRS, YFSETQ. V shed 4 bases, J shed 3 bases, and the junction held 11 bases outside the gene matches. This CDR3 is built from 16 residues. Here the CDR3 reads CASSPYSVSGGYEQYF. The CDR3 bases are TGCGCCAGCAGCCCCTATTCGGTTAGCGGGGGCTACGAGCAGTACTTC. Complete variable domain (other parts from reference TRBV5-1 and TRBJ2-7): KAGVTQTPRYLIKTRGQQVTLSCSPISGHRSVSWYQQTPGQGLQFLFEYFSETQRNKGNFPGRFSGRQFSNSRSEMNVSTLELGDSALYLCASSPYSVSGGYEQYFGPGTRLTVT.

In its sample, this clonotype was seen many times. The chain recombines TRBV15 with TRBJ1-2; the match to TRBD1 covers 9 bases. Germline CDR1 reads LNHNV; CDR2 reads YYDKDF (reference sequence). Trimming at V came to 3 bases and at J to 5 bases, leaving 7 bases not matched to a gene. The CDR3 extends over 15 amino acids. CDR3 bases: TGTGCCACCAGCAGGCGGGACAGGGAGATATATGGCTACACCTTC. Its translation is CATSRRDREIYGYTF.

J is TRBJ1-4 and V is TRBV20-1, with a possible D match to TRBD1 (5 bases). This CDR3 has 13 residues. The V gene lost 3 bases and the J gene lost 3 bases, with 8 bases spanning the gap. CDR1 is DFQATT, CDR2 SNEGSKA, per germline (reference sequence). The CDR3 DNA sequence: TGCAGTGCTAGCGGACAATCTAATGAAAAACTGTTTTTT. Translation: CSASGQSNEKLFF.

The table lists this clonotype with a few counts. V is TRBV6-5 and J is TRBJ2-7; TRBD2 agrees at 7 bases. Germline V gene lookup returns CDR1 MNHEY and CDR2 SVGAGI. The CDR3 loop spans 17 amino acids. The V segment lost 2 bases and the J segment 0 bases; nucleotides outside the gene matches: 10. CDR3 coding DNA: TGTGCCAGCAGTTACGAGCCGGCGGGGGTTCACTCCTACGAGCAGTACTTC. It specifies CASSYEPAGVHSYEQYF.